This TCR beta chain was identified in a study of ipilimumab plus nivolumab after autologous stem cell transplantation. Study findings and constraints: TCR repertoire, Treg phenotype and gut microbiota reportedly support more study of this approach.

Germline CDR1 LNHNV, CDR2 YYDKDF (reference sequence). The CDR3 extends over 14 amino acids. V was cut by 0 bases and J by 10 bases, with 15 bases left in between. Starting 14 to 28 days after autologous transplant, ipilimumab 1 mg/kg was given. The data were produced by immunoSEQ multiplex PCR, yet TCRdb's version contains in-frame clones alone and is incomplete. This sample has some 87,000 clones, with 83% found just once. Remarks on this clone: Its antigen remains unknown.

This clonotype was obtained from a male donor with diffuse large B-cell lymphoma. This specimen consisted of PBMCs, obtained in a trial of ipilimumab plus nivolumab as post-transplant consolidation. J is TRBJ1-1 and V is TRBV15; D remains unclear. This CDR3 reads CATSRDDKLQSAFF. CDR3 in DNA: TGTGCCACCAGCAGAGATGATAAACTCCAGTCAGCTTTCTTT.